Below, 20 T cell receptor beta chains from the same sample are listed, as sequenced in a study of CD8+ T cells in alopecia areata. Once RNA had been extracted, it was reverse transcribed into cDNA to act as the sequencing template. Sequencing used immunoSEQ multiplex PCR; TCRdb keeps in-frame clones, though not all of them. The data show 150,000 to 200,000 clones, with approximately 60% seen just once and about 4.4% held by the top ten. Sequencing was carried out using CD4+ T cells sorted from blood. The receptors stem from a human donor in good health.

CDR3 region: CASSSREGAYEQYF. The CDR3 DNA reads TGCGCCAGCAGCTCTCGGGAGGGCGCCTACGAGCAGTACTTC. The chain uses TRBV5-1 and TRBJ2-7, with 8 bases aligning to TRBD2. Germline CDR1 is SGHRS and CDR2 is YFSETQ. The CDR3 spans 14 residues. After removal of 3 bases from V and 2 bases from J, the junction contained 4 bases not matched to a gene.

This clone was observed a handful of times. V and J are TRBV20-1 and TRBJ2-5; TRBD2 matches at 7 bases. This CDR3 has 11 residues. J gave up 4 bases and V 6 bases, and 2 bases lay outside the gene matches. Germline V gene data show CDR1 as DFQATT and CDR2 as SNEGSKA (reference sequence). This chain's CDR3 is CSAGRGETQYF. The CDR3 nucleotides read TGCAGTGCGGGGAGGGGAGAGACCCAGTACTTC.

This chain links TRBV30 with TRBJ2-1, with 11 nucleotides matching TRBD2. The junction had 13 bases not matched to a gene; V was cut back by 7 bases and J by 8 bases. Germline-derived CDR1 and CDR2 are GTSNPN and SVGIG (reference sequence). The CDR3 has 15 amino acids. The CDR3 protein is CASKSTSGTEYEQFF. The DNA of the CDR3 is TGTGCCTCAAAATCGACTAGCGGGACAGAGTATGAGCAGTTCTTC.

This clone came up a few times. The V gene is TRBV7-9, the J gene TRBJ2-2, with D possibly matching TRBD1 (6 bases). The CDR3 runs 13 residues. The germline V gene has CDR1 SEHNR and CDR2 FQNEAQ (reference sequence). V was trimmed by 5 bases and J by 3 bases, leaving 7 bases between them. The chain's CDR3 is CASSRTDTGELFF. As DNA, the CDR3 is TGTGCCAGCAGCCGGACAGACACCGGGGAGCTGTTTTTT.

Only a few counts were recorded for this clone. The genes are TRBV29-1 and TRBJ2-2, with D hard to call. V shed 7 bases and J shed 0 bases, with 12 bases lying between them. The V gene's germline CDR1 is SQVTM and CDR2 ANQGSEA. This CDR3 is built from 14 residues. CDR3 amino acids: CSAKSAANTGELFF. The DNA for the CDR3 is TGCAGCGCTAAAAGCGCGGCGAACACCGGGGAGCTGTTTTTT.

The chain links TRBV5-6 to TRBJ2-1, with 7 bases aligning to TRBD2. The CDR3 is 14 amino acids. Per the germline V gene, CDR1 is SGHDT and CDR2 is YYEEEE. Trimming took 2 bases from V and 5 from J; bases not matched to a gene: 4. Written as DNA, the CDR3 is TGTGCCAGCAGCTTACGGGACTATAACAATGAGCAGTTCTTC. It is translated as CASSLRDYNNEQFF. Combining the CDR3 with reference TRBV5-6 and TRBJ2-1 gives the whole variable domain DAGVTQSPTHLIKTRGQQVTLRCSPKSGHDTVSWYQQALGQGPQFIFQYYEEEERQRGNFPDRFSGHQFPNYSSELNVNALLLGDSALYLCASSLRDYNNEQFFGPGTRLTVL.

For the CDR3, the DNA is TGCGCCAGCAGCCCTGGGGGGGAGGCACTGTTTTTT. It codes for CASSPGGEALFF. The rearrangement links TRBV5-1 to TRBJ1-4, with D perhaps TRBD1 (5 bases). CDR1 SGHRS and CDR2 YFSETQ come from the germline V gene. The CDR3 spans 12 residues. The V end was cut by 4 bases, the J end by 13 bases, with 14 bases between.

The J gene is TRBJ1-2, the V gene TRBV29-1; D is unresolved. Trimming shortened V by 4 bases and J by 3 bases, and 6 bases separated the two germline ends. CDR3 length: 11 residues. Germline lookup yields CDR1 SQVTM and CDR2 ANQGSEA. The CDR3 here is CSVGQYYGYTF. CDR3 bases: TGCAGCGTTGGCCAGTACTATGGCTACACCTTC. Together with reference TRBV29-1 and TRBJ1-2, the CDR3 gives the full variable domain: SAVISQKPSRDICQRGTSLTIQCQVDSQVTMMFWYRQQPGQSLTLIATANQGSEATYESGFVIDKFPISRPNLTFSTLTVSNMSPEDSSIYLCSVGQYYGYTFGSGTRLTVV.

With regard to this clone: The same CDR3 arises from other DNA sequences in this sample as well. This chain links TRBV5-1 with TRBJ2-2; D remains unclear. Germline V gives CDR1 SGHRS, CDR2 YFSETQ. This CDR3 comprises 14 residues. V gave up 0 bases and J gave up 2 bases, with 5 bases separating them. The CDR3 loop reads CASSLGPNTGELFF. Here the CDR3 DNA reads TGCGCCAGCAGCTTGGGGCCCAACACCGGGGAGCTGTTTTTT.

This chain links TRBV11-2 with TRBJ1-2; 8 bases align to TRBD1. Germline values: CDR1 SGHAT, CDR2 FQNNGV. V gave up 5 bases and J gave up 4 bases; unmatched junction bases: 9. This CDR3 is built from 15 residues. The CDR3 region is CASSKRQGSIYGYTF. CDR3 coding DNA: TGTGCCAGCAGCAAAAGACAGGGGAGTATCTATGGCTACACCTTC.

Note on this clone: The junction differs from germline at one of its ends, possibly a read error. J is TRBJ2-5 and V is TRBV7-7; weak D call: TRBD1 (5 bases). The CDR3 has 14 amino acids. From germline, CDR1 is SSHAT and CDR2 FNYEAQ (reference sequence). CDR3 DNA sequence: TGTGCTAGCAGCTTAGGGTCAGGGTGGGAGACCCAGTACTTC. Encoded protein: CASSLGSGWETQYF.

The chain is built from TRBV5-1 and TRBJ2-3, with D perhaps TRBD1 (6 bases). Trimming removed 4 bases from V and 6 bases from J, with 15 bases in between. CDR3 length: 14 residues. The germline CDR1 and CDR2 sequences are SGHRS and YFSETQ. CDR3 loop: CASSVDQGSDTQYF. The DNA of the CDR3 is TGCGCCAGCAGCGTGGATCAGGGGTCTGATACGCAGTATTTT.

This clone was observed a handful of times. The V call is TRBV29-1, the J call TRBJ2-7, with TRBD1 matching 7 bases. J was trimmed by 4 bases and V by 6 bases; bases with no gene match: 6. There are 12 residues in the CDR3. CDR1 is SQVTM, CDR2 ANQGSEA, per germline. CDR3 sequence reads: CSVVGQSYEQYF. The CDR3 DNA is TGCAGCGTCGTGGGACAGTCGTACGAGCAGTACTTC.

This clone was observed a few times. The CDR3 DNA reads TGCAGCGTTGGACAGATCGCGAACACCGGGGAGCTGTTTTTT. Translation gives CSVGQIANTGELFF. V gene TRBV29-1 combines with J gene TRBJ2-2; possibly TRBD1 for D (5 bases). V lost 4 bases, J lost 0 bases, and 9 bases lay in between. The CDR3 has 14 amino acids. Germline V gene lookup returns CDR1 SQVTM and CDR2 ANQGSEA.

V and J are TRBV5-1 and TRBJ1-1; no reliable D call. Trimming took off 4 bases at V and 4 bases at J, with 11 bases between the two ends. CDR1 and CDR2 from the germline V gene are SGHRS and YFSETQ. The CDR3 is made up of 13 amino acids. The CDR3 bases are TGCGCCAGCAGCCGTGGCGCGGGCACTGAAGCTTTCTTT. It specifies CASSRGAGTEAFF.

The genes are TRBV18 and TRBJ1-2; D remains ambiguous. CDR1 and CDR2 from the germline V gene are KGHSH and LQKENI. Trimming removed 3 bases from V and 6 bases from J, with 11 bases in between. CDR3 length equals 13 residues. CDR3 sequence reads: CASSPRADNGYTF. In nucleotides, the CDR3 is TGTGCCAGCTCACCCCGGGCCGACAATGGCTACACCTTC.

This chain connects TRBV25-1 to TRBJ1-2; D ambiguous. The CDR3 spans 12 residues. The germline CDR1 and CDR2 sequences are MGHDK and SYGVNS. Trimming pared 6 bases from V and 8 bases from J, leaving 13 bases between. The CDR3 loop reads CASSPGLGGYTF. The CDR3 nucleotides are TGTGCCAGCAGCCCCGGGCTAGGGGGCTACACCTTC.

V is TRBV6-6 and J is TRBJ1-5; 8 nucleotides align to TRBD1. J gave up 5 bases and V 7 bases, and 10 bases lay outside the gene matches. The V gene's germline CDR1 is MNHNY and CDR2 SVGAGI (reference sequence). The CDR3 sequence is 15 residues long. The CDR3 DNA sequence: TGTGCCAGCACGGGTTGGACAGGGACTGATCAGCCCCAGCATTTT. Its translation: CASTGWTGTDQPQHF.

V usage is TRBV4-1 and J usage is TRBJ2-7; a weak D match, TRBD2 (5 bases). V was cut by 0 bases and J by 6 bases, with 12 bases left in between. This CDR3 is built from 14 residues. The V gene's germline CDR1 is MGHRA and CDR2 YSYEKL. In DNA form, the CDR3 reads TGCGCCAGCAGCCAAGATTCAGCGGCTAGCGAGCAGTACTTC. Translated: CASSQDSAASEQYF.

The genes are TRBV29-1 and TRBJ2-4; possibly TRBD1 or TRBD2 for D (6 bases each). With 7 bases removed from V and 5 bases from J, the gap between germline ends came to 12 bases. Germline V gene lookup returns CDR1 SQVTM and CDR2 ANQGSEA. The CDR3 spans 12 residues. Written as DNA, the CDR3 is TGCAGCGGCGGGACATATGAAAACATTCAGTACTTC. Its protein product is CSGGTYENIQYF.